This TCR beta chain was sequenced during a study of OX40 agonist ivuxolimab in advanced cancers. The J segment lost 11 bases and the V segment lost 5 bases, leaving 6 bases of the junction unmatched. This CDR3 is built from 12 residues. Germline CDR1 reads SGHAT; CDR2 reads FQDESV (reference sequence). On this clone: Its antigen is as yet unknown.

General study results and limits: Certain nonresponders additionally had low normalized T-cell clonal expansion. Clones of CD4+ and CD8+ blood T cells grew by week 6 at doses of 0.1 to 3.0 mg/kg.

Clones were read by immunoSEQ multiplex PCR, and TCRdb kept only the in-frame ones, dropping some. The sample has about 46,000 clones, approximately 85% seen once; the top ten hold roughly 54%. The chain links TRBV11-1 to TRBJ2-4, with 7 nucleotides matching TRBD1. Sequenced material: CD4+ or CD8+ T cells sorted from blood, taken in a trial of the OX40 agonist ivuxolimab. The TCR comes from an adult with an advanced solid tumor such as melanoma, head and neck, liver or kidney cancer. The DNA for the CDR3 is TGTGCCAGCAGCCTATCAGGGGGTTTTCAGTACTTC. Translating gives CASSLSGGFQYF.